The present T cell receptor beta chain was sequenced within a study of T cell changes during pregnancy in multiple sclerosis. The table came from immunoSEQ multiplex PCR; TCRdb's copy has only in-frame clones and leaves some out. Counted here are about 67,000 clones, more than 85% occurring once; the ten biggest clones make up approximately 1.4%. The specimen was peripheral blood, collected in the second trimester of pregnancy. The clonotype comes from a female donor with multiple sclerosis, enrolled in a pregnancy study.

This CDR3 is CASSVVGGNTEAFF. The CDR3 nucleotides are TGTGCCAGCAGCGTAGTGGGGGGAAACACTGAAGCTTTCTTT. The rearrangement uses TRBV9 and TRBJ1-1; TRBD1 is a possible D gene (5 bases). This CDR3 contains 14 residues. V shed 0 bases and J shed 2 bases, with 8 bases lying between them. Germline V gene data show CDR1 as SGDLS and CDR2 as YYNGEE. The variable domain in full, completed from reference TRBV9 and TRBJ1-1, reads DSGVTQTPKHLITATGQRVTLRCSPRSGDLSVYWYQQSLDQGLQFLIQYYNGEERAKGNILERFSAQQFPDLHSELNLSSLELGDSALYFCASSVVGGNTEAFFGQGTRLTVV.